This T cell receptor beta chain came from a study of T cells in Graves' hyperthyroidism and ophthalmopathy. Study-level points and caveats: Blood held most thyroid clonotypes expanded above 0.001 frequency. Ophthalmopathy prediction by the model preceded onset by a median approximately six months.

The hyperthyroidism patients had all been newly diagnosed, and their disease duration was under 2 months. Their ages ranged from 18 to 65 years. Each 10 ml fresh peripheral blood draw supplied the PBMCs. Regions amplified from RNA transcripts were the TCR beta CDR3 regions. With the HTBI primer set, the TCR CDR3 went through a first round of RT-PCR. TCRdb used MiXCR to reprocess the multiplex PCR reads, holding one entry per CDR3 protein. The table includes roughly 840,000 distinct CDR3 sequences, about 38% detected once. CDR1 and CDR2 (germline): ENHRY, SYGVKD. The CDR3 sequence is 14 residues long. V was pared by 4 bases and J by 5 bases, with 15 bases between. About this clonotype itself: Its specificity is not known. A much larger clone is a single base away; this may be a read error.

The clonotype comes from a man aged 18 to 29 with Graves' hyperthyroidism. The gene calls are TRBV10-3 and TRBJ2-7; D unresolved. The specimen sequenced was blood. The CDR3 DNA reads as TGTGCCATCAGTGGAGCCGGGTGGGTTCACGAGCAGTACTTC. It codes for CAISGAGWVHEQYF.